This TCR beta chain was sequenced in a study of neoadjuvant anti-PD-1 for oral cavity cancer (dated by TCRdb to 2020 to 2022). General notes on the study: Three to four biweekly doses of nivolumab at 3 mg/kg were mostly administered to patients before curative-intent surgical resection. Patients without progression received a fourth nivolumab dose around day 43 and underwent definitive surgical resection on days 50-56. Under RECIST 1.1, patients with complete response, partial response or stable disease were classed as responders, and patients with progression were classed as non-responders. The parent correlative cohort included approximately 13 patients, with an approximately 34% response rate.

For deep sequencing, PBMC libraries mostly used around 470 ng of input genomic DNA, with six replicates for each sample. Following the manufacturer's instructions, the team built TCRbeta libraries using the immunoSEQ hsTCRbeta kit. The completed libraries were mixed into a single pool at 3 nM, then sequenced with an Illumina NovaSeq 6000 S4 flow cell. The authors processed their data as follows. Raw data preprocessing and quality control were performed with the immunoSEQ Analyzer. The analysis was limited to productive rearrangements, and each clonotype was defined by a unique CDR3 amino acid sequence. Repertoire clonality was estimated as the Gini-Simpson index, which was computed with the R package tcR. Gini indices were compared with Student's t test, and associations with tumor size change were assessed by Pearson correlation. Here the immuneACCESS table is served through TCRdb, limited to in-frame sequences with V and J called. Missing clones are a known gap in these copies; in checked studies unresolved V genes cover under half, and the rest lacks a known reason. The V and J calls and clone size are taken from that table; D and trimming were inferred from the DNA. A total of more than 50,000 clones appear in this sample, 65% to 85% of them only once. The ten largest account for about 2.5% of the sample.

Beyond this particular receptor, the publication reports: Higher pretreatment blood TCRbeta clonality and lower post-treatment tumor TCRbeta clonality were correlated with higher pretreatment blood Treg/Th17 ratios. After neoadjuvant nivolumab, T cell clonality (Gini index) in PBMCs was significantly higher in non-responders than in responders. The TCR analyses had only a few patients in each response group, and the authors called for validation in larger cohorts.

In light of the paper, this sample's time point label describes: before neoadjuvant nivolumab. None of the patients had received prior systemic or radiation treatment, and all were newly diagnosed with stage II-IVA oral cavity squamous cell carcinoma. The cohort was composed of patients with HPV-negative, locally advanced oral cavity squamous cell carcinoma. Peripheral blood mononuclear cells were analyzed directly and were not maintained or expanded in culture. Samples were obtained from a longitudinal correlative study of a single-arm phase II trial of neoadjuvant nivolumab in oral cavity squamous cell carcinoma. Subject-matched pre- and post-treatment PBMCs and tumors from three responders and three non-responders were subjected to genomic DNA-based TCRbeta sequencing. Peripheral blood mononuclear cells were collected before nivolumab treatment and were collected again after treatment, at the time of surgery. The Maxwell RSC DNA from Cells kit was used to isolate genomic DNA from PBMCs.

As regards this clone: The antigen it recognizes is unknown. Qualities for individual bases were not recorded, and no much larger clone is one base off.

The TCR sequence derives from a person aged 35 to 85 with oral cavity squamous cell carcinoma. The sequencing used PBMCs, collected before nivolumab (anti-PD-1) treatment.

The CDR3 protein: CASSRQGQTYEQYF. Read as DNA, the sequence is TGTGCCAGCAGCCGACAGGGACAAACCTACGAGCAGTACTTC. The chain was built from TRBV5-6 and TRBJ2-7; 7 junctional bases match TRBD1. The CDR3 sequence holds 14 residues, the cysteine and phenylalanine included. Only CDR3 DNA is held: 42 bases, read in frame from base 1. Trimming accounts for 4 bases at V and 2 bases at J, while the number of junction bases matched to no gene is 6. For CDR1 and CDR2, the germline V gene lists SGHDT and YYEEEE.